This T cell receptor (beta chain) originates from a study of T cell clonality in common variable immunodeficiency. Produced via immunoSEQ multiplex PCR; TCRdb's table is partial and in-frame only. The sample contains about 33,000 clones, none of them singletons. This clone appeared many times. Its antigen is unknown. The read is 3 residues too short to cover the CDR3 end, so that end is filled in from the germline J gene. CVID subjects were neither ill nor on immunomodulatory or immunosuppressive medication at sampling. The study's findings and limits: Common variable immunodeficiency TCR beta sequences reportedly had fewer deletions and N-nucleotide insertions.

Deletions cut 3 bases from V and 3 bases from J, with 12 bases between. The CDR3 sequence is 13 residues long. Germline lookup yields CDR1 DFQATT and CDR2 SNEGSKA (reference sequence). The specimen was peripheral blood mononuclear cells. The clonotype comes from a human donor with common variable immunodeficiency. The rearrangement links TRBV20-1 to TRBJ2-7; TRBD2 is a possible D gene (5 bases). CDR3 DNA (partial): TGCAGTGCTAGTGGGCGGACTGGCTACGAG. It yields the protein CSASGRTGYE. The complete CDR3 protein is CSASGRTGYEQYF.